These T cell receptor beta chains were read from a single sample in a study of blood T cells in healthy people across ages. TCRdb re-called the 5' RACE reads through MiXCR, storing one row per CDR3 protein. The sample yields about 680,000 distinct CDR3 sequences, roughly 50% seen once. The sequenced material came from blood. The receptors shown here come from a woman aged 55-70 years in good health. CDR3s include the opening cysteine and the closing phenylalanine or tryptophan. D genes are given only for firm matches. Rows may omit the clone size; those that give it use once, few, many or a size class.

v_call	d_call	j_call	clone_size	cdr3_nt	cdr3_aa
TRBV30	.	TRBJ1-2	.	TGTGCCTGGACAGCCTTAGGAGGGCGGAACTATGGCTACACCTTC	CAWTALGGRNYGYTF
TRBV7-2	.	TRBJ2-6	.	TGTGCCAGCAGCTATCACCGAGTTGGGGCCAACGTCCTGACTTTC	CASSYHRVGANVLTF
TRBV12-3/TRBV12-4	TRBD1	TRBJ1-6	.	TGTGCCAGCAGCCCAGACAGGGGGAACTATAATTCACCCCTCCACTTT	CASSPDRGNYNSPLHF
TRBV5-1	.	TRBJ1-5	.	TGCGCCAGCAGCTTGAATGGCGGGAATAGCAATCAGCCCCAGCATTTT	CASSLNGGNSNQPQHF
TRBV7-2	TRBD2	TRBJ2-7	.	TGTGCCAGCAGCTTAGGACTAGCTAACTACGAGCAGTACTTC	CASSLGLANYEQYF
TRBV5-1	TRBD2	TRBJ2-1	.	TGCGCCAGCAGTATGAGGGCCACTAGCGACAATGAGCAGTTCTTC	CASSMRATSDNEQFF
TRBV12-3/TRBV12-4	.	TRBJ1-2	few	TGTGCCAGCAGTCATTTCGATAGGGATGGCTACACCTTC	CASSHFDRDGYTF
TRBV20-1	TRBD1	TRBJ1-6	.	TGCAGTGCAACACGACAGGGGAGCTCCTATAATTCACCCCTCCACTTT	CSATRQGSSYNSPLHF
TRBV7-3	TRBD2	TRBJ2-1	.	TGTGCCAGCAGCGTAGGGACTAGCGGGTACAATGAGCAGTTCTTC	CASSVGTSGYNEQFF
TRBV20-1	.	TRBJ1-2	.	TGCAATGCTAGAGATGGATACAGGGCTAATGGCTACACCTTC	CNARDGYRANGYTF
TRBV12-3/TRBV12-4	.	TRBJ1-6	.	TGTGCCAGCAGTTTTTCTCCGGACAGAAATTCACCCCTCCACTTT	CASSFSPDRNSPLHF
TRBV12-3/TRBV12-4	.	TRBJ2-7	.	TGTGCCAGCGGGCCAGAGTTTACCTACGAGCAGTACTTC	CASGPEFTYEQYF
TRBV20-1	.	TRBJ2-5	few	TGCAGTGCTCCCCAAACGGAGACCCAGTACTTC	CSAPQTETQYF
TRBV4-1	.	TRBJ2-5	.	TGCGCCAGCAGCCACCTTCCGGCAGCGCGGGAGACCCAGTACTTC	CASSHLPAARETQYF
TRBV7-2	TRBD2	TRBJ2-3	.	TGTGCCAGCAGCTTAGCGCTTACTAGCGGGATCCACACAGATACGCAGTATTTT	CASSLALTSGIHTDTQYF
TRBV14	TRBD1	TRBJ2-1	few	TGTGCCAGCAGCCACAACAGGGGTGGTGAGCAGTTCTTC	CASSHNRGGEQFF
TRBV20-1	.	TRBJ2-6	few	TGCAGTGCAAGCTTCACTGGGGCCAACGTCCTGACTTTC	CSASFTGANVLTF
TRBV5-5	.	TRBJ2-7	few	TGTGCCAGCAGCTTGGGCTTTACAGGCTACGAGCAGTACTTC	CASSLGFTGYEQYF
TRBV12-3/TRBV12-4	TRBD1	TRBJ2-4	.	TGTGCCAGCAGTTTGGGACAGGGAAGGCAGTACTTC	CASSLGQGRQYF
TRBV20-1	.	TRBJ2-7	.	TGCAGTGCTCCTGGCGGACAAACCTACGAGCAGTACTTC	CSAPGGQTYEQYF
TRBV4-3	TRBD2	TRBJ2-1	.	TGCGCCAGCAACCAAGATTGGCTAGCGGGAGGTGAGCAGTTCTTC	CASNQDWLAGGEQFF
TRBV7-2	.	TRBJ2-1	few	TGTGCAGGGTCAGGTGGCCCCTACAATGAGCAGTTCTTC	CAGSGGPYNEQFF
TRBV28	.	TRBJ2-5	.	TGTGCCAGCGACGGGGCGGGGTTCCAAGAGACCCAGTACTTC	CASDGAGFQETQYF
TRBV11-1	.	TRBJ2-6	.	TGTGCCAGCAGCTTTTCGGAGGCAGGCACGAAAGACTCTGGGGCCAACGTCCTGACTTTC	CASSFSEAGTKDSGANVLTF
TRBV7-2	TRBD1	TRBJ2-1	.	TGTGCCAGCAGCCTCCAAAACAGGGGGCGCGTAGATGAGCAGTTCTTC	CASSLQNRGRVDEQFF
TRBV7-2	.	TRBJ1-4	.	TGTGCCAGCAGCATAAATCCGGGAGTTAATGAAAAACTGTTTTTT	CASSINPGVNEKLFF
TRBV7-9	.	TRBJ1-1	.	TGTGCCAGCAGCTCAGGGGACTTCCCGAACACTGAAGCTTTCTTT	CASSSGDFPNTEAFF
TRBV10-3	.	TRBJ2-3	few	TGTGCCATCAGTGACTCACAGGGGAGGCCAGATACGCAGTATTTT	CAISDSQGRPDTQYF
TRBV29-1	.	TRBJ2-7	.	TGCAGCGTTGAAAGGTCCCCCTACGGACAGTACTTC	CSVERSPYGQYF
TRBV20-1	TRBD2	TRBJ2-7	.	TGCAGTGCTATAAATCGAAGACTAGCGGGAACCGAGCAGTACTTC	CSAINRRLAGTEQYF
TRBV12-3/TRBV12-4	.	TRBJ1-2	.	TGTGCCAGCAGTTTAATGAGAAGCCACTATGGCTACACCTTC	CASSLMRSHYGYTF
TRBV7-6	TRBD2	TRBJ2-7	.	TGTGCCAGCAGCTTAGGCCGTAGCGGGAGGGTCTACGAGCAGTACTTC	CASSLGRSGRVYEQYF
TRBV5-1	TRBD1	TRBJ2-6	many	TGCGCCAGCAGCACCTCAGGGGGCGGTTTTCCTGGGGCCAACGTCCTGACTTTC	CASSTSGGGFPGANVLTF
TRBV27	.	TRBJ2-7	few	TGTGCCAGCAGTTGGCGAATTGGCTACGAGCAGTACTTC	CASSWRIGYEQYF
TRBV30	.	TRBJ1-1	.	TGTGCCTGGAGTCGCAAGGGGGGGAGGACCAACAGCTTCACTGAAGCTTTCTTT	CAWSRKGGRTNSFTEAFF
TRBV6-1	.	TRBJ2-2	.	TGTGCCAGCAGTGAAGCCTGGGGGAACACCGGGGAGCTGTTTTTT	CASSEAWGNTGELFF
TRBV9	.	TRBJ2-7	few	TGTGCCAGCAGCACCCGGGACGACCCTTACGAGCAGTACTTC	CASSTRDDPYEQYF
TRBV6-5	.	TRBJ1-4	.	TGTGCCAGCAGTTCGGGGTTCTCTAATGAAAAACTGTTTTTT	CASSSGFSNEKLFF
TRBV20-1	.	TRBJ2-1	few	TGCAGTGCTCCCGCGGCACCCTACAATGAGCAGTTCTTC	CSAPAAPYNEQFF
TRBV24-1	.	TRBJ2-1	few	TGTGCCACCAGTGATCGCCGATCACGGAATGAGCAGTTCTTC	CATSDRRSRNEQFF
TRBV6-5	TRBD1	TRBJ1-1	.	TGTGCCAGCAGTTACCTCGCCACAGGGGAGGCTGAAGCTTTCTTT	CASSYLATGEAEAFF
TRBV25-1	.	TRBJ2-1	few	TGTGCCAGCAGAAGAGAGGGCGAGCAGTTCTTC	CASRREGEQFF
TRBV7-9	.	TRBJ1-1	.	TGTGCCAGCAGCTTAGCCGGGGGCCGTAATGAAGCTTTCTTT	CASSLAGGRNEAFF
TRBV20-1	TRBD2	TRBJ2-1	.	TGCAGTGCTAAACGTCGTGGTGGGAGGGCCTTGAATGAGCTGTTCTTC	CSAKRRGGRALNELFF
TRBV6-5	.	TRBJ2-1	.	TGTGCCAGCAGTTCCGACCGACTCCTCCGCCATGAGCAGTTCTTC	CASSSDRLLRHEQFF